The 31 T cell receptor beta chains in this list originate from one sample, sequenced in a study of blood T cell repertoires in COVID-19 (dated by TCRdb to about 2020). Libraries were constructed by the immunoSEQ multiplex PCR assay. TCRdb obtained this table from immuneACCESS and retained in-frame rearrangements with V and J assigned. These tables miss some clones; where compared with another copy, unresolved V genes account for less than half of the shortfall, and the remainder is unexplained. Recorded for this sample are 150,000 to 200,000 clones; under 80% of them occurred a single time. Approximately 2.8% of the sample lies in the top ten. The sample consisted of peripheral blood. The receptors were sampled from a man aged 70 or older with acute or convalescent COVID-19.

The chain employs TRBV7-9 and TRBJ1-1, with unresolved D. This CDR3 contains 14 residues. The V gene's germline CDR1 is SEHNR and CDR2 FQNEAQ (reference sequence). Trimming left V 0 bases short and J 7 bases short, with 12 bases between. For the CDR3, the DNA is TGTGCCAGCAGCTTAGCGGGCCTCCAAGGTGAAGCTTTCTTT. This sequence encodes CASSLAGLQGEAFF.

This clone was observed a handful of times. The chain has TRBV5-1 and TRBJ2-5, with a possible D match to TRBD1 (5 bases). The germline V gene encodes CDR1 SGHRS and CDR2 YFSETQ. The CDR3 has 17 residues. V lost 2 bases, J lost 4 bases, and 21 bases lay in between. CDR3 region: CASSFPGLTVLIETQYF. CDR3 nucleotide sequence: TGCGCCAGCAGCTTCCCCGGCCTGACAGTTTTGATAGAGACCCAGTACTTC.

This chain joins TRBV7-9 and TRBJ2-2; tentatively, D is TRBD2 (6 bases). The CDR3 sequence is 16 residues long. V shed 8 bases and J shed 1 base, with 17 bases lying between them. CDR1 is SEHNR, CDR2 FQNEAQ, per germline (reference sequence). The CDR3 nucleotides are TGTGCCAGCCCCCCTCTCGGCGGGGAGAACACCGGGGAGCTGTTTTTT. Translating gives CASPPLGGENTGELFF.

The V and J genes are TRBV6-5 and TRBJ2-2; D gene uncertain. The V gene lost 7 bases and the J gene lost 2 bases, with 5 bases spanning the gap. Germline V CDR1 and CDR2: MNHEY, SVGAGI. CDR3 length: 12 amino acids. CDR3 residues: CASNSNTGELFF. In DNA, the CDR3 is TGTGCCAGCAACAGCAACACCGGGGAGCTGTTTTTT.

This clone was seen a few times. The genes are TRBV5-8 and TRBJ1-1; D is perhaps TRBD1 (5 bases). Per the germline V gene, CDR1 is SGHTS and CDR2 is YDEGEE. V was trimmed by 0 bases and J by 1 base, leaving 7 bases between them. The CDR3 has 14 residues. CDR3 DNA sequence: TGTGCCAGCAGCTTGGGACAGAAGAACACTGAAGCTTTCTTT. Protein product: CASSLGQKNTEAFF.

J is TRBJ2-5 and V is TRBV28, with a weak D call TRBD2 (7 bases). Trimming removed 6 bases from V and 5 bases from J, with 16 bases in between. In germline, CDR1 is MDHEN, CDR2 SYDVKM. The CDR3 loop spans 14 amino acids. The CDR3 region has the DNA TGTGCCAGCAGGGAACGGGGGGCTGAGGAGACCCAGTACTTC. Its protein product is CASRERGAEETQYF.

The V gene is TRBV27, the J gene TRBJ1-2, with TRBD1 identical over 12 bases. Germline V gene data show CDR1 as MNHEY and CDR2 as SMNVEV (reference sequence). The CDR3 runs to 14 residues. After removal of 3 bases from V and 7 bases from J, the junction contained 3 bases not matched to a gene. CDR3 region: CASSFGTGGTGYTF. For the CDR3, the DNA is TGTGCCAGCAGTTTCGGGACAGGGGGCACTGGCTACACCTTC.

This clone came up once. CDR3: CASRGQGGRETQYF. Written as DNA, the CDR3 is TGTGCCTCCAGAGGGCAGGGAGGGAGAGAGACCCAGTACTTC. V usage is TRBV28 and J usage is TRBJ2-5; TRBD2 agrees at 7 bases. Trimming cost V 11 bases and J 4 bases; bases outside gene matches: 13. The CDR3 runs to 14 residues. Per germline, CDR1 MDHEN and CDR2 SYDVKM.

The V call is TRBV6-5, the J call TRBJ2-7; no clear D gene. The length of the CDR3 is 13 residues. V lost 6 bases, J lost 3 bases, and 12 bases lay in between. Germline CDR1 and CDR2: MNHEY and SVGAGI. CDR3 protein: CASSATYDYEQYF. The CDR3 DNA is TGTGCCAGCAGCGCTACTTACGACTACGAGCAGTACTTC.

V and J are TRBV6-1 and TRBJ1-1; 11 bases fit TRBD1. V gave up 2 bases and J gave up 11 bases; unmatched junction bases: 10. This CDR3 contains 15 residues. Germline V gene sequence: CDR1 MNHNS, CDR2 SASEGT. This CDR3 reads CASSEPRTGGDKAFF. CDR3 bases: TGTGCCAGCAGTGAACCTCGGACAGGGGGCGATAAGGCTTTCTTT.

This chain links TRBV9 with TRBJ2-2; a weak D match, TRBD2 (6 bases). The CDR3 has 13 amino acids. V dropped 0 bases and J dropped 11 bases, with 11 bases sitting between them. CDR1 SGDLS and CDR2 YYNGEE come from the germline V gene. As DNA, the CDR3 is TGTGCCAGCAGCGTAGGCGGGGACGGTGAGCTGTTTTTT. It translates to CASSVGGDGELFF.

The rearrangement uses TRBV4-3 and TRBJ2-1, with 14 nucleotides matching TRBD2. Germline V gene lookup returns CDR1 LGHNA and CDR2 YSLEER. With V trimmed by 0 bases and J by 11 bases, 9 bases remained unmatched. The length of the CDR3 is 17 residues. The CDR3 loop is CASSQEGGLAGANKQFF. The DNA for the CDR3 is TGCGCCAGCAGCCAAGAAGGGGGACTAGCGGGGGCGAATAAGCAGTTCTTC.

This clone was counted only a few times. A read error may account for a junction end that differs from germline. The rearrangement joins TRBV9 to TRBJ1-2, with TRBD1 identical over 7 bases. CDR1 is SGDLS, CDR2 YYNGEE, per germline. The CDR3 extends over 12 amino acids. The CDR3 nucleotides are TGTGCCAGCAGCGCCGATGACAGGGTCGGCGCCTTC. This sequence encodes CASSADDRVGAF.

The chain uses TRBV4-3 and TRBJ2-2; D unresolved. Trimming cost V 0 bases and J 7 bases, with 12 bases left between them. This CDR3 region has 15 residues. Per the germline V gene, CDR1 is LGHNA and CDR2 is YSLEER. The chain's CDR3 is CASSQERVVLGELFF. For the CDR3, the DNA is TGCGCCAGCAGCCAAGAGAGAGTTGTGCTCGGGGAGCTGTTTTTT.

This chain joins TRBV19 and TRBJ2-2; D might be TRBD2 (6 bases). This CDR3 region has 15 residues. CDR1 LNHDA and CDR2 SQIVND come from the germline V gene (reference sequence). V was clipped by 11 bases and J by 0 bases, with 16 bases between them. CDR3 region: CAGGGISANTGELFF. DNA of the CDR3: TGTGCCGGAGGAGGGATATCGGCGAACACCGGGGAGCTGTTTTTT.

The gene calls are TRBV21-1 and TRBJ1-2; the D call in the table, TRBD1, was not verified against the DNA. TRBV21-1 is recorded as a pseudogene. This CDR3 region has 14 residues. The CDR3 reads CASSKRQGSYGYTF. CDR3 DNA sequence: TGTGCCAGCAGCAAGAGACAGGGGTCCTATGGCTACACCTTC.

The rearrangement uses TRBV6-6 and TRBJ2-3; no definite D call. The CDR3 contains 15 residues. CDR1 is MNHNY and CDR2 is SVGAGI in the germline V gene (reference sequence). V lost 6 bases and J lost 0, with 13 bases in between. CDR3 nucleotides: TGTGCCAGCAGCCCTTCTCGGGTTAGCACAGATACGCAGTATTTT. Its translation is CASSPSRVSTDTQYF.

The chain has TRBV6-5 and TRBJ1-1; 9 bases line up with TRBD1. Unmatched junction bases numbered 9, after V lost 8 bases and J lost 5 bases. Germline values: CDR1 MNHEY, CDR2 SVGAGI. The CDR3 extends over 14 amino acids. CDR3 nucleotide sequence: TGTGCCAGCTGTTCCGGGACAGGGAGAACTGAAGCTTTCTTT. Translating gives CASCSGTGRTEAFF.

The V gene is TRBV3-1 (or the pseudogene TRBV3-2), the J gene TRBJ2-1; 13 nucleotides agree with TRBD2. V trimming: 2 bases; J trimming: 6 bases; junction bases outside the gene matches: 4. CDR3 length equals 16 residues. The germline gives CDR1 LGHDT, CDR2 YNNKEL (reference sequence). This CDR3 reads CASSQMGLAGSNEQFF. For the CDR3, the DNA is TGTGCCAGCAGCCAAATGGGACTAGCGGGAAGCAATGAGCAGTTCTTC.

This clone was seen only a few times. The chain employs TRBV7-9 and TRBJ1-2; 7 bases match TRBD1. Trimming at V came to 5 bases and at J to 5 bases, leaving 23 bases not matched to a gene. This CDR3 contains 19 residues. Germline V lookup: CDR1 SEHNR, CDR2 FQNEAQ (reference sequence). The CDR3, as DNA: TGTGCCAGCAGCGCCCGACAGGGTCTAGGAGGGTCCACCCGTTATGGCTACACCTTC. Translating gives CASSARQGLGGSTRYGYTF.

V usage is TRBV19 and J usage is TRBJ1-1, with no clear D. Germline CDR1 is LNHDA and CDR2 is SQIVND (reference sequence). The CDR3 totals 14 residues. The V gene lost 7 bases and the J gene lost 3 bases, with 15 bases spanning the gap. The CDR3 spells CASNTKPGYTEAFF. In DNA form, the CDR3 reads TGTGCCAGTAATACTAAGCCGGGGTACACTGAAGCTTTCTTT. The whole variable domain, filled in from reference TRBV19 and TRBJ1-1, reads DGGITQSPKYLFRKEGQNVTLSCEQNLNHDAMYWYRQDPGQGLRLIYYSQIVNDFQKGDIAEGYSVSREKKESFPLTVTSAQKNPTAFYLCASNTKPGYTEAFFGQGTRLTVV.

The chain links TRBV6-1 to TRBJ1-2; TRBD1 matches at 11 bases. Germline V gene lookup returns CDR1 MNHNS and CDR2 SASEGT. This CDR3 comprises 16 residues. Trimming removed 2 bases from V and 7 bases from J; junction bases left unmatched: 9. CDR3: CASSESRTGGLGGYTF. CDR3 in DNA: TGTGCCAGCAGTGAATCTAGGACAGGGGGCCTCGGTGGCTACACCTTC.

The gene calls are TRBV5-4 and TRBJ1-1, with 9 bases fitting TRBD1. Trimming at V came to 4 bases and at J to 4 bases, leaving 8 bases not matched to a gene. Germline-derived CDR1 and CDR2 are SGHNT and YYREEE (reference sequence). The length of the CDR3 is 15 residues. CDR3 coding DNA: TGTGCCAGCAGCCCTGGGACAGGGATGGGCACTGAAGCTTTCTTT. Its protein is CASSPGTGMGTEAFF.

The V call is TRBV6-6, the J call TRBJ2-5; TRBD1 agrees at 7 bases. CDR1 MNHNY and CDR2 SVGAGI come from the germline V gene (reference sequence). The CDR3 has 14 amino acids. The ends lost 5 bases at V and 5 bases at J; junction bases unmatched: 8. In DNA form, the CDR3 reads TGTGCCAGCAGTCCTCACGACAGGGAGGAGACCCAGTACTTC. This translates into CASSPHDREETQYF.

The sample holds one count of this clone. The chain uses TRBV11-1 and TRBJ2-7, with a tentative D call TRBD2 (6 bases). V was cut by 2 bases and J by 2 bases, with 13 bases left in between. The CDR3 loop spans 15 amino acids. Per germline, CDR1 SGHAT and CDR2 FQDESV (reference sequence). The CDR3 DNA follows: TGTGCCAGCAGCTTATCAGCGGGCTTTACCTACGAGCAGTACTTC. Translated, it gives CASSLSAGFTYEQYF. Full variable domain (missing parts from reference TRBV11-1 and TRBJ2-7): EAEVAQSPRYKITEKSQAVAFWCDPISGHATLYWYRQILGQGPELLVQFQDESVVDDSQLPKDRFSAERLKGVDSTLKIQPAELGDSAMYLCASSLSAGFTYEQYFGPGTRLTVT.

The chain is built from TRBV7-2 and TRBJ2-5, with 9 nucleotides matching TRBD1. From germline, CDR1 is SGHTA and CDR2 FQGNSA. The CDR3 totals 14 residues. Germline trimming cut 5 bases from V and 7 bases from J; bases unmatched to any gene: 8. In DNA form, the CDR3 reads TGTGCCAGCAGCCACGGACAGGGGAGTCGGACCCAGTACTTC. Its translation is CASSHGQGSRTQYF.

The chain recombines TRBV18 with TRBJ2-1; 9 positions agree with TRBD2. Germline values: CDR1 KGHSH, CDR2 LQKENI. V trimming: 7 bases; J trimming: 8 bases; junction bases outside the gene matches: 9. The CDR3 is 14 amino acids. DNA for the CDR3: TGTGCCAGCTTCCCTAGCGGGAAGGCCCATGAGCAGTTCTTC. It encodes CASFPSGKAHEQFF.

The V and J genes are TRBV6-5 and TRBJ1-2; D is undetermined. In germline, CDR1 is MNHEY, CDR2 SVGAGI. The CDR3 is made up of 10 amino acids. V gave up 6 bases and J gave up 4 bases, with 3 bases separating them. The CDR3 nucleotides are TGTGCCAGCAGGAGCTATGGCTACACCTTC. It yields the protein CASRSYGYTF.

The chain is built from TRBV28 and TRBJ2-1; no definite D call. CDR1 and CDR2 (germline): MDHEN, SYDVKM. CDR3 length: 13 amino acids. Trimming cost V 1 base and J 6 bases, with 7 bases left between them. CDR3 amino acids: CASSLSPLNEQFF. The CDR3 DNA follows: TGTGCCAGCAGTTTATCCCCCCTCAATGAGCAGTTCTTC. The whole variable domain, remainder taken from reference TRBV28 and TRBJ2-1, is DVKVTQSSRYLVKRTGEKVFLECVQDMDHENMFWYRQDPGLGLRLIYFSYDVKMKEKGDIPEGYSVSREKKERFSLILESASTNQTSMYLCASSLSPLNEQFFGPGTRLTVL.

The chain couples TRBV15 to TRBJ2-2; unclear D gene. V was shortened by 0 bases and J by 6 bases, with 8 bases between the two germline ends. The CDR3 has 14 residues. Germline loops: CDR1 LNHNV, CDR2 YYDKDF (reference sequence). Here the CDR3 DNA reads TGTGCCACCAGCAGAGATTGGGCCGCCGGGGAGCTGTTTTTT. Amino acid sequence: CATSRDWAAGELFF.

The count of this clone is one. The junction departs from the called germline gene at one end, perhaps through a read error. J is TRBJ1-2 and V is TRBV28, with 10 nucleotides matching TRBD1. CDR1 is MDHEN and CDR2 is SYDVKM in the germline V gene. This CDR3 contains 14 residues. CDR3: CASSSRDRGIKGRF. For the CDR3, the DNA is TGTGCCAGCAGTAGCCGGGACAGGGGAATCAAAGGTCGCTTC.